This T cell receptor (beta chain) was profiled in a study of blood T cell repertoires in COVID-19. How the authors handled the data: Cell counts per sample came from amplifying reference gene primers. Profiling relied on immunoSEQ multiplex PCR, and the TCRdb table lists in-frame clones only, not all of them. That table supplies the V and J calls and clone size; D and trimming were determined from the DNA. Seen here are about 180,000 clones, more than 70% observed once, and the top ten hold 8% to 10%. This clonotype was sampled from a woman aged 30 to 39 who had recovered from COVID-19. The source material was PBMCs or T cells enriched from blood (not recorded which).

CDR3 sequence reads: CASSLGARINYGYTF. CDR3 DNA sequence: TGTGCCAGCAGCTTAGGAGCCCGAATCAACTATGGCTACACCTTC. The chain employs TRBV7-8 and TRBJ1-2; D remains unclear. Deletions cut 1 base from V and 2 bases from J, with 11 bases between. Germline-derived CDR1 and CDR2 are SGHVS and FQNEAQ. The CDR3 runs 15 residues.